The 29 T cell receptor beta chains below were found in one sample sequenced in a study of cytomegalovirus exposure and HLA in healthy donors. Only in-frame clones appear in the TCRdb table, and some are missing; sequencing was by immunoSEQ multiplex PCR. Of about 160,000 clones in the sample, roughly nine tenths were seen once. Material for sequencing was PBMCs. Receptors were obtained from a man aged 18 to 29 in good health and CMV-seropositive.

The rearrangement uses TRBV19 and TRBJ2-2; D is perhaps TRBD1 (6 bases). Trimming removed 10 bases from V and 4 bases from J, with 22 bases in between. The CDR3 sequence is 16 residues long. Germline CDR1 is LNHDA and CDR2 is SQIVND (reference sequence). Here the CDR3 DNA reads TGTGCCACGGGACACGGTCACATCCTTACCACCGGGGAGCTGTTTTTT. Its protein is CATGHGHILTTGELFF.

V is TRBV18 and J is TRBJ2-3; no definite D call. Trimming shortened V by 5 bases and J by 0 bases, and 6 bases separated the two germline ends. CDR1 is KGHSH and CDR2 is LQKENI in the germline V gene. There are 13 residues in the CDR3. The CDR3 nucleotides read TGTGCCAGCTCAACGACTAGCACAGATACGCAGTATTTT. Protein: CASSTTSTDTQYF.

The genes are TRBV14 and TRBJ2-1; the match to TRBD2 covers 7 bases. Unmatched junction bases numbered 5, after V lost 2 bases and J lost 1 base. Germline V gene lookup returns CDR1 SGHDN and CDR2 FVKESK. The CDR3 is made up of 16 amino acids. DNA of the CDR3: TGTGCCAGCAGCCAATGGTTCGGGGGGTCCTACAATGAGCAGTTCTTC. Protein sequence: CASSQWFGGSYNEQFF.

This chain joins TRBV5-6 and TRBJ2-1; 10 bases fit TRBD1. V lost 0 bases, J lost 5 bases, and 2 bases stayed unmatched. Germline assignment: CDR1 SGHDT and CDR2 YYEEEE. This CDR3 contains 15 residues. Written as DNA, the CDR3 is TGTGCCAGCAGCTTGGGGGACAGGGGTAACAATGAGCAGTTCTTC. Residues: CASSLGDRGNNEQFF.

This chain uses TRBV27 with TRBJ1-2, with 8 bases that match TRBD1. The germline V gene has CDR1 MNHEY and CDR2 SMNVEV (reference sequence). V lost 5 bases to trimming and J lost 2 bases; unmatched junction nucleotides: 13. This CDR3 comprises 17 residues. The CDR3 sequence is CASSPYSGQVYNYGYTF. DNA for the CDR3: TGTGCCAGCAGTCCCTACTCGGGACAGGTATACAACTATGGCTACACCTTC.

CDR3 residues: CASSLGTIKGAGTDTQYF. CDR3 bases: TGTGCCAGCAGTTTGGGAACGATTAAGGGGGCCGGTACAGATACGCAGTATTTT. The J gene is TRBJ2-3, the V gene TRBV28; 7 bases map to TRBD1. From germline, CDR1 is MDHEN and CDR2 SYDVKM. J lost 3 bases, V lost 3 bases, and 15 bases had no gene match. The length of the CDR3 is 18 residues.

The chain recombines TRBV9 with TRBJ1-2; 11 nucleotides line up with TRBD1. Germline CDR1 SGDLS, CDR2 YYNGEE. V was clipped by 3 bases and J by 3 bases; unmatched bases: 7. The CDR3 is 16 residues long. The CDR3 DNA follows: TGTGCCAGCAGCGCCCGGACAGGGGGCGCAGACTATGGCTACACCTTC. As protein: CASSARTGGADYGYTF.

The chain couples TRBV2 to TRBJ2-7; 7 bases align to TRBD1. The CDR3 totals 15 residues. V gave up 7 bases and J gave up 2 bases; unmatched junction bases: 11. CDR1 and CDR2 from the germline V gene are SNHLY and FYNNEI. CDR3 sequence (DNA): TGTGCCAGCAACACCCGGGACAGCGTCCCCTACGAGCAGTACTTC. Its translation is CASNTRDSVPYEQYF. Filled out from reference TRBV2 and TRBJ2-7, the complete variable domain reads EPEVTQTPSHQVTQMGQEVILRCVPISNHLYFYWYRQILGQKVEFLVSFYNNEISEKSEIFDDQFSVERPDGSNFTLKIRSTKLEDSAMYFCASNTRDSVPYEQYFGPGTRLTVT.

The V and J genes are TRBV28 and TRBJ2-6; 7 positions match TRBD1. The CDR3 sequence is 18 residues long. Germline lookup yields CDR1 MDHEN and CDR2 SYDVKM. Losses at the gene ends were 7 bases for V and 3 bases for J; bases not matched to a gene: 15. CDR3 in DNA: TGTGCCAGCACCAAAGGGACAGTGTTTCTGGTTGGGGCCAACGTCCTGACTTTC. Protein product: CASTKGTVFLVGANVLTF.

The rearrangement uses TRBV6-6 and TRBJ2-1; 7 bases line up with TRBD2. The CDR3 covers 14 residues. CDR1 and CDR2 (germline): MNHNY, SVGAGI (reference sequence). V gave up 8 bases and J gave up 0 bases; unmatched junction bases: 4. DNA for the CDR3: TGTGCCAGCCTGCGGGGGAGCTCCTACAATGAGCAGTTCTTC. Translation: CASLRGSSYNEQFF.

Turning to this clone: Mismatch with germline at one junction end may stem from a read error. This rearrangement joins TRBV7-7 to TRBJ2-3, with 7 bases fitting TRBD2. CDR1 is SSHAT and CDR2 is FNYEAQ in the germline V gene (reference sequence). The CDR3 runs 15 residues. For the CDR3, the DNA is TGTGCTAGCAGCTTTAGTAGCGGGAGCACAGATACGCAGTATTTT. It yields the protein CASSFSSGSTDTQYF.

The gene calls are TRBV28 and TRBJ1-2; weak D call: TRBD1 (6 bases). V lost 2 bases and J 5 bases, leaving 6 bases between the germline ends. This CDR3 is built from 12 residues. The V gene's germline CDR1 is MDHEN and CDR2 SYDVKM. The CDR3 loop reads CASSLGTYGYTF. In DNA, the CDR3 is TGTGCCAGCAGTTTAGGGACATATGGCTACACCTTC.

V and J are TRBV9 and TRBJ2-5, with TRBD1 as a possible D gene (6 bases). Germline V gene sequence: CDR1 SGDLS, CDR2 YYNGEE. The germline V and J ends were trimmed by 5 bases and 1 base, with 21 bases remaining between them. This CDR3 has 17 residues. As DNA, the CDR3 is TGTGCCAGCAGTTCGACAATACAGGGTGGCCTCCAAGAGACCCAGTACTTC. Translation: CASSSTIQGGLQETQYF. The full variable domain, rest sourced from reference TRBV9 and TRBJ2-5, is DSGVTQTPKHLITATGQRVTLRCSPRSGDLSVYWYQQSLDQGLQFLIQYYNGEERAKGNILERFSAQQFPDLHSELNLSSLELGDSALYFCASSSTIQGGLQETQYFGPGTRLLVL.

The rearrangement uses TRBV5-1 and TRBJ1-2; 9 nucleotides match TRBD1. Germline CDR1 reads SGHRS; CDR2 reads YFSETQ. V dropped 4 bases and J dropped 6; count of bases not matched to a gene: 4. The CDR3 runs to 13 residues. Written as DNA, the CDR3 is TGCGCCAGCAGCGGACAGGGGAGAGATGGCTACACCTTC. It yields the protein CASSGQGRDGYTF.

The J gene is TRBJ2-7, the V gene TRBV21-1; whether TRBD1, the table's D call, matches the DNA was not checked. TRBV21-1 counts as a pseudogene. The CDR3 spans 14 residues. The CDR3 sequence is CASSTDRSSYEQYF. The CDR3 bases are TGTGCCAGCAGCACGGACAGAAGCTCCTACGAGCAGTACTTC.

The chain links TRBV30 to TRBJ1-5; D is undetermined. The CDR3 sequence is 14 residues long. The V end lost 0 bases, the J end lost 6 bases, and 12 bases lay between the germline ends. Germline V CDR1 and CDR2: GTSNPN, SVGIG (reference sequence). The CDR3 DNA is TGTGCCTGGAGTGTACTTGGGAGGAGTCAGCCCCAGCATTTT. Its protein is CAWSVLGRSQPQHF.

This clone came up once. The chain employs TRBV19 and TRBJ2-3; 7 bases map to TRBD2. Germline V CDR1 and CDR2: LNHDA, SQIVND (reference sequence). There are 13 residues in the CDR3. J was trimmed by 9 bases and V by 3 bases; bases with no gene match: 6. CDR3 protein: CASSINLAETQYF. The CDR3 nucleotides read TGTGCCAGTAGTATCAATCTAGCGGAGACGCAGTATTTT.

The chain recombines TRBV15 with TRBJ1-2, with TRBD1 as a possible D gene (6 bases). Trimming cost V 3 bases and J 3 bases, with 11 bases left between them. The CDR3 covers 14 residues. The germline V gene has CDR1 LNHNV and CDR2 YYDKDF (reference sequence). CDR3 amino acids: CATSRAQGYYGYTF. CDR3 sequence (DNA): TGTGCCACCAGCAGGGCACAGGGCTACTATGGCTACACCTTC.

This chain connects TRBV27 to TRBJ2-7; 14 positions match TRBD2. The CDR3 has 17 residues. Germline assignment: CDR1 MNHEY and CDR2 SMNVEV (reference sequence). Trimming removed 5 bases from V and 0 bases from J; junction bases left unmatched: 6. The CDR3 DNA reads TGTGCCAGCAGTCTTAGGACTAGCGGGAGGCACTCCTACGAGCAGTACTTC. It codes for CASSLRTSGRHSYEQYF.

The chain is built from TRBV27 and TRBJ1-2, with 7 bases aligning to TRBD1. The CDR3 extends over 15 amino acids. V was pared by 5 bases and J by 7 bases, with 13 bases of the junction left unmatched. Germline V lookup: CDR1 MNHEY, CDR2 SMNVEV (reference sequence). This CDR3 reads CASSPDRNSAFGYTF. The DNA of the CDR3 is TGTGCCAGCAGTCCGGACAGGAATTCGGCGTTTGGCTACACCTTC.

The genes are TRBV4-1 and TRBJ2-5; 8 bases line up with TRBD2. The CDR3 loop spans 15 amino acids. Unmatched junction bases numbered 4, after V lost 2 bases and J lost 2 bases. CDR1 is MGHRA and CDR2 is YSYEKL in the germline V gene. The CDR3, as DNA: TGCGCCAGCAGCCAAACAACTAGCGGTCAAGAGACCCAGTACTTC. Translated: CASSQTTSGQETQYF.

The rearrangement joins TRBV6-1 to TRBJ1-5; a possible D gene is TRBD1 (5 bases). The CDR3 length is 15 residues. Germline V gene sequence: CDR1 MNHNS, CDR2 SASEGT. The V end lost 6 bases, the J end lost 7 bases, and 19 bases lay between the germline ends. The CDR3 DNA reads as TGTGCCAGCAGCCCCGGGTCAGGGTTTGGGCAGCCCCAGCATTTT. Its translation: CASSPGSGFGQPQHF.

The CDR3 sequence is CASTPDRQGTQYF. The CDR3 DNA sequence: TGTGCCAGCACCCCTGACCGGCAGGGCACGCAGTATTTT. The chain links TRBV27 to TRBJ2-3; perhaps TRBD1 as D (5 bases). Trimming left V 7 bases short and J 9 bases short, with 17 bases between. The CDR3 totals 13 residues. Per the germline V gene, CDR1 is MNHEY and CDR2 is SMNVEV (reference sequence).

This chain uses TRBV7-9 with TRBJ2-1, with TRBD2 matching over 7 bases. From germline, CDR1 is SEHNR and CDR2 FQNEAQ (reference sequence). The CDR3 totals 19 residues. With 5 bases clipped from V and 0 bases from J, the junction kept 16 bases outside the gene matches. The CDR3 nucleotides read TGTGCCAGCAGCCCGGACGCGACCGGGGGGAAATTCTCCTACAATGAGCAGTTCTTC. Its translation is CASSPDATGGKFSYNEQFF.

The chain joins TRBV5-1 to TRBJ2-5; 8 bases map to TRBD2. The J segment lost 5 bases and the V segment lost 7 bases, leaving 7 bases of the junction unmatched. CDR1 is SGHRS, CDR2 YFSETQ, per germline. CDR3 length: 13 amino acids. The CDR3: CASREGGTETQYF. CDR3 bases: TGCGCCAGCCGGGAGGGAGGGACTGAGACCCAGTACTTC. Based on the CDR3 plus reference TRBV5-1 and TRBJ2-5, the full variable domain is KAGVTQTPRYLIKTRGQQVTLSCSPISGHRSVSWYQQTPGQGLQFLFEYFSETQRNKGNFPGRFSGRQFSNSRSEMNVSTLELGDSALYLCASREGGTETQYFGPGTRLLVL.

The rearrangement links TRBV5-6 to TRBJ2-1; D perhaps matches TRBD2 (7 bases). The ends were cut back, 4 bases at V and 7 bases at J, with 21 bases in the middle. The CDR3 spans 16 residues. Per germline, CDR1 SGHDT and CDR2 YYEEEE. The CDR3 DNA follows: TGTGCCAGCAGCGGGGGGGGCGCTAGCGTGTATAATGAGCAGTTCTTC. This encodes CASSGGGASVYNEQFF.

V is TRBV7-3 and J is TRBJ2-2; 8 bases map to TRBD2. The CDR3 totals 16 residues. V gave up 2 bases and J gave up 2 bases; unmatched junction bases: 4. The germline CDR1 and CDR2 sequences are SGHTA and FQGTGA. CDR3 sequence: CASSLRSGRNTGELFF. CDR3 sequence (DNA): TGTGCCAGCAGCTTACGGAGCGGGAGAAACACCGGGGAGCTGTTTTTT. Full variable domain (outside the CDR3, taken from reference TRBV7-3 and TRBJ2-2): GAGVSQTPSNKVTEKGKYVELRCDPISGHTALYWYRQSLGQGPEFLIYFQGTGAADDSGLPNDRFFAVRPEGSVSTLKIQRTERGDSAVYLCASSLRSGRNTGELFFGEGSRLTVL.

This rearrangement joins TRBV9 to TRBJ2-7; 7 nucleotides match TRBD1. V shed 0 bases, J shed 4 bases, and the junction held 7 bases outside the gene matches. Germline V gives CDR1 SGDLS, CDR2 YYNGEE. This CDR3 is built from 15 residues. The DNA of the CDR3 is TGTGCCAGCAGCGTAGGTGGGACAGTCGAGTACGAGCAGTACTTC. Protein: CASSVGGTVEYEQYF. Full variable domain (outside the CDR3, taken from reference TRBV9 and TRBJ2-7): DSGVTQTPKHLITATGQRVTLRCSPRSGDLSVYWYQQSLDQGLQFLIQYYNGEERAKGNILERFSAQQFPDLHSELNLSSLELGDSALYFCASSVGGTVEYEQYFGPGTRLTVT.

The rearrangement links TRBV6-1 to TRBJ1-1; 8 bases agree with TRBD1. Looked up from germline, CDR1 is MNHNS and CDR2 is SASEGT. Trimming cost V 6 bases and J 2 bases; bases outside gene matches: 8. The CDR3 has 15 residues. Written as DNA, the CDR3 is TGTGCCAGCAGCGTACCCGGGACAGGTAACACTGAAGCTTTCTTT. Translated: CASSVPGTGNTEAFF.